This TCR beta chain was retrieved from a study of CD8 T cells in ankylosing spondylitis. This clonotype was picked up many times. Its antigen is not known. Quantitative 5'-RACE with molecular barcodes generated TCR beta libraries. TCRdb independently ran MiXCR on the 5' RACE reads; one entry per CDR3 protein. The data contain about 250,000 distinct CDR3 sequences, roughly a tenth of them seen just once; the ten biggest clones take up about 2.8%. The CDR3 sequence is 13 residues long. Trimming took 7 bases from V and 4 from J, leaving 10 bases between them. CDR1 is MNHNS and CDR2 is SASEGT in the germline V gene. Study-wide points: Reactive arthritis synovial fluid and blood were previously reported to contain some motif variants. Disease-linked clones were CD8+ and relatively rare in peripheral blood. Disease-associated clones were reportedly significantly overrepresented in matched ankylosing spondylitis synovial fluid.

Sequencing input: blood, either unsorted or a sorted T cell fraction (not recorded which). The clonotype comes from a male donor with ankylosing spondylitis or in good health (not recorded which). The rearrangement links TRBV6-1 to TRBJ2-2; weak D call: TRBD2 (5 bases). For the CDR3, the DNA is TGTGCCAGCAAAGCGGTGGTCACCGGGGAGCTGTTTTTT. It encodes CASKAVVTGELFF.